This T cell receptor beta chain was identified during a study of blood T cells in healthy people across ages. For every donor, a draw yielded roughly 10 milliliters of peripheral blood. Study outcomes and limitations: A strong correlation was seen between TCR beta diversity and naive T cell percentage.

V shed 6 bases and J shed 3 bases, with 13 bases lying between them. The CDR3 runs 14 residues. Per the germline V gene, CDR1 is MNHNS and CDR2 is SASEGT. For the second PCR, which ran for about 7 to 11 cycles, a sample-barcoded 5' primer and a J-beta primer mix were used. TCRdb redid the calling of the 5' RACE reads with MiXCR, one entry per CDR3 protein. The sample has roughly 1.5 million distinct CDR3 sequences, about 42% seen once. Of note for this clonotype: Antigen specificity is unknown.

The origin of this receptor is a woman in her late teens or twenties in good health. The chain is built from TRBV6-1 and TRBJ2-3; tentatively, D is TRBD2 (5 bases). Material for sequencing was blood. The CDR3: CASREDPFTDTQYF. Written as DNA, the CDR3 is TGTGCCAGCAGGGAGGACCCCTTTACAGATACGCAGTATTTT.